A selection of T cell receptor beta chains follows, all from one sample in a study of CD8 T cells in Susac syndrome. TCRdb itself ran the immunoSEQ multiplex PCR reads through MiXCR, one entry per CDR3 protein. The repertoire holds roughly 220,000 distinct CDR3 sequences, over 90% seen once, with over 0.15% in the top ten. Sequencing used CD4+ T cells from PBMCs. These receptors were taken from a human donor with Susac syndrome. Each CDR3 is given with its conserved first and last residue. The listing skips clone size in some rows; elsewhere it reads once, few, many or a size class.

CASSQDGHGSDGYTF | TRBJ1-2 | . | TRBV3-1
CASSWLPNTGELFF | TRBJ2-2 | once | TRBV12-3/TRBV12-4
CASSQRSSFEAFF | TRBJ1-1 | . | TRBV28
CASSPTGHGNTIYF | TRBJ1-3 | . | TRBV7-9
CASSIRQGTVIYEQYF | TRBJ2-7 | . | TRBV11-2
CASSQDKWNEQYF | TRBJ2-7 | . | TRBV4-3
CSASTSGVEQYF | TRBJ2-7 | . | TRBV20-1
CSVERGSASTEAFF | TRBJ1-1 | . | TRBV29-1
CASSPTSDRSGPQHF | TRBJ1-5 | . | TRBV18
CASGRPLANEQYF | TRBJ2-7 | once | TRBV7-2